The 7 T cell receptor beta chains below were found in one sample sequenced in a study of CD8 T cells in Susac syndrome. RNA amounts of about 0.5 to 1 ug underwent reverse transcription with random hexamers. TCRdb re-analysed the immunoSEQ multiplex PCR reads in MiXCR, keeping a single row per CDR3 protein. In the table there are 100,000 to 150,000 distinct CDR3 sequences, about 93% of which are singletons. Sequenced sample: CD8+ T cells from PBMCs. These receptors were taken from a human donor with Susac syndrome.

The rearrangement uses TRBV5-1 and TRBJ2-1; the D is unclear. Germline V gives CDR1 SGHRS, CDR2 YFSETQ. The CDR3 runs 13 residues. Trimming left V 3 bases short and J 6 bases short, with 10 bases between. CDR3 residues: CASSSARSNEQFF. In DNA form, the CDR3 reads TGCGCCAGCAGCTCGGCGCGTAGCAATGAGCAGTTCTTC.

This chain links TRBV20-1 with TRBJ2-1; TRBD2 is a possible D gene (6 bases). The V end was cut by 4 bases, the J end by 7 bases, with 17 bases between. Germline values: CDR1 DFQATT, CDR2 SNEGSKA (reference sequence). The CDR3 loop spans 14 amino acids. The DNA for the CDR3 is TGCAGTGCTACCGGTCATGGAGGGGCGAATGAGCAGTTCTTC. Translating gives CSATGHGGANEQFF.

The rearrangement links TRBV27 to TRBJ1-5, with TRBD1 matching 7 bases. This CDR3 comprises 14 residues. The ends lost 2 bases at V and 7 bases at J; junction bases unmatched: 5. Germline V gene sequence: CDR1 MNHEY, CDR2 SMNVEV (reference sequence). The CDR3 loop is CASSLKGAGQPQHF. CDR3 sequence (DNA): TGTGCCAGCAGTTTAAAGGGGGCAGGACAGCCCCAGCATTTT.

This chain connects TRBV19 to TRBJ2-7; the match to TRBD1 covers 9 bases. The V gene's germline CDR1 is LNHDA and CDR2 SQIVND (reference sequence). CDR3 length: 12 residues. The V segment lost 5 bases and the J segment 7 bases; nucleotides outside the gene matches: 3. The CDR3 region has the DNA TGTGCCAGTAGTCCCGGGACAGGGGAGCAGTACTTC. It codes for CASSPGTGEQYF.

The chain is built from TRBV4-2 and TRBJ1-2; 7 bases align to TRBD1. From germline, CDR1 is LGHNA and CDR2 YNFKEQ. The CDR3 sequence is 13 residues long. V dropped 4 bases and J dropped 8; count of bases not matched to a gene: 7. The chain's CDR3 is CASSPTGMMGYTF. The CDR3 DNA reads TGTGCCAGCAGCCCGACAGGGATGATGGGCTACACCTTC.

The chain couples TRBV27 to TRBJ2-3; D gene ambiguous. Deletions cut 0 bases from V and 7 bases from J, with 5 bases between. Germline CDR1 and CDR2: MNHEY and SMNVEV (reference sequence). This CDR3 region has 12 residues. CDR3 loop: CASSLSANTQYF. CDR3 nucleotides: TGTGCCAGCAGTTTATCTGCTAATACGCAGTATTTT.

The chain joins TRBV28 to TRBJ2-2; maybe TRBD1 (5 bases). Germline values: CDR1 MDHEN, CDR2 SYDVKM. CDR3 length: 15 residues. Trimming left V 5 bases short and J 1 base short, with 11 bases between. As DNA, the CDR3 is TGTGCCAGCAGTCCAGGGTGGGAGAACACCGGGGAGCTGTTTTTT. Protein: CASSPGWENTGELFF.